The next 20 T cell receptor beta chains were all read from a single sample in a study of cytomegalovirus exposure and HLA in healthy donors (dated by TCRdb to between 2016 and 2019). The library was prepared using the immunoSEQ multiplex PCR assay. TCRdb's version of the immuneACCESS table is confined to in-frame rearrangements and falls short of the full clone set. An unresolved V gene accounts for under half of the shortfall where checked; the remainder is of unknown origin. The sample has 150,000 to 200,000 clones on record, around four fifths of them singletons. The ten largest make up 2% to 2.5% of the sample. Sequencing was done on a sample of PBMCs. These TCRs come from a man younger than 45 in good health and CMV-seropositive.

This sequence joins TRBV5-1 and TRBJ1-4, with TRBD1 identical over 7 bases. The V segment lost 5 bases and the J segment 4 bases; nucleotides outside the gene matches: 14. Germline V gene sequence: CDR1 SGHRS, CDR2 YFSETQ. The CDR3 covers 17 residues. The CDR3 region has the DNA TGCGCCAGCAGATTGACAGGGCGGAGTGGGTTTAATGAAAAACTGTTTTTT. It encodes CASRLTGRSGFNEKLFF. The full variable domain, rest sourced from reference TRBV5-1 and TRBJ1-4, is KAGVTQTPRYLIKTRGQQVTLSCSPISGHRSVSWYQQTPGQGLQFLFEYFSETQRNKGNFPGRFSGRQFSNSRSEMNVSTLELGDSALYLCASRLTGRSGFNEKLFFGSGTQLSVL.

The chain combines TRBV7-2 with TRBJ1-1; tentative D call: TRBD1 (5 bases). Germline CDR1 reads SGHTA; CDR2 reads FQGNSA. Trimming shortened V by 5 bases and J by 2 bases, and 15 bases separated the two germline ends. The CDR3 has 15 residues. The CDR3 loop reads CASSPPLGGNTEAFF. DNA of the CDR3: TGTGCCAGCAGCCCCCCACTGGGGGGAAACACTGAAGCTTTCTTT.

The chain combines TRBV6-1 with TRBJ1-1; 10 nucleotides align to TRBD1. Germline trimming cut 7 bases from V and 1 base from J; bases unmatched to any gene: 3. The CDR3 has 14 residues. CDR1 MNHNS and CDR2 SASEGT come from the germline V gene. The CDR3 here is CASTRDRGNTEAFF. CDR3 in DNA: TGTGCCAGCACCAGGGACAGGGGGAACACTGAAGCTTTCTTT.

CDR3 nucleotide sequence: TGTGCCAGCAGCCACGGGGGGAGGAGGCTCACTGAAGCTTTCTTT. As protein: CASSHGGRRLTEAFF. The chain couples TRBV7-3 to TRBJ1-1; weak D call: TRBD1 (5 bases). The CDR3 has 15 residues. Germline values: CDR1 SGHTA, CDR2 FQGTGA. With 5 bases removed from V and 4 bases from J, the gap between germline ends came to 17 bases.

The chain is built from TRBV7-2 and TRBJ1-2; 9 bases are shared with TRBD1. V dropped 0 bases and J dropped 5; count of bases not matched to a gene: 4. Germline V lookup: CDR1 SGHTA, CDR2 FQGNSA. The CDR3 is 15 amino acids. The CDR3 bases are TGTGCCAGCAGCTTAGCCCCGACAGGGGGGTATGGCTACACCTTC. Translating it yields CASSLAPTGGYGYTF.

The chain carries TRBV7-9 and TRBJ2-2; TRBD2 matches 11 bases. Germline assignment: CDR1 SEHNR and CDR2 FQNEAQ (reference sequence). This CDR3 contains 16 residues. V gave up 5 bases and J gave up 2 bases; unmatched junction bases: 4. The CDR3 bases are TGTGCCAGCAGCACGGGACTAGCGGTTAACACCGGGGAGCTGTTTTTT. Protein product: CASSTGLAVNTGELFF.

The chain uses TRBV6-6 and TRBJ2-1; 11 bases map to TRBD2. CDR1 and CDR2 (germline): MNHNY, SVGAGI (reference sequence). V trimming: 6 bases; J trimming: 2 bases; junction bases outside the gene matches: 3. This CDR3 has 15 residues. The CDR3 DNA reads as TGTGCCAGCAGCCTAGCGGGGGGACCCTACAATGAGCAGTTCTTC. It translates to CASSLAGGPYNEQFF.

The V call is TRBV6-6, the J call TRBJ2-7; TRBD1 matches at 8 bases. From germline, CDR1 is MNHNY and CDR2 SVGAGI (reference sequence). The J segment lost 2 bases and the V segment lost 6 bases, leaving 6 bases of the junction unmatched. The CDR3 has 14 residues. The CDR3 region is CASSTGQGTYEQYF. The CDR3 region has the DNA TGTGCCAGCAGCACCGGACAGGGCACCTACGAGCAGTACTTC.

To note about this clone: Distinct nucleotide sequences in the sample also encode this CDR3. V gene TRBV6-1 combines with J gene TRBJ2-5, with 15 nucleotides matching TRBD2. Germline trimming cut 4 bases from V and 5 bases from J; bases unmatched to any gene: 2. This CDR3 has 15 amino acids. CDR1 and CDR2 (germline): MNHNS, SASEGT. CDR3 region: CASSAGTSGGETQYF. CDR3 coding DNA: TGTGCCAGCAGTGCCGGGACTAGCGGGGGGGAGACCCAGTACTTC.

In its sample, this clone was seen a few times. V usage is TRBV13 and J usage is TRBJ2-7; 7 bases agree with TRBD2. The germline V gene encodes CDR1 PRHDT and CDR2 FYEKMQ (reference sequence). CDR3 size: 13 residues. The trim removed 5 bases at V and 2 bases at J, leaving 3 bases unmatched. CDR3 bases: TGTGCCAGCAGCCCCGGGGGGACCTACGAGCAGTACTTC. Protein product: CASSPGGTYEQYF.

This rearrangement joins TRBV27 to TRBJ1-6; 12 bases align to TRBD1. This CDR3 has 16 residues. CDR1 is MNHEY, CDR2 SMNVEV, per germline (reference sequence). The CDR3 bases are TGTCCACGGGACAGGGGGCCTTGCTCCTATAATTCACCCCTCCACTTT. It yields the protein CPRDRGPCSYNSPLHF.

This chain links TRBV5-1 with TRBJ2-2; TRBD2 is a possible D gene (6 bases). Germline lookup yields CDR1 SGHRS and CDR2 YFSETQ. Between the trimmed V and J ends, which lost 2 bases and 9 bases, there was a span of 20 bases. The CDR3 spans 16 residues. The CDR3 reads CASSLPPGTPVRELFF. CDR3 bases: TGCGCCAGCAGCTTACCACCCGGGACTCCCGTCCGGGAGCTGTTTTTT.

In its sample, this clone was seen once. The V call is TRBV27, the J call TRBJ1-2; TRBD1 agrees at 9 bases. Germline lookup yields CDR1 MNHEY and CDR2 SMNVEV (reference sequence). There are 15 residues in the CDR3. Germline trimming cut 2 bases from V and 7 bases from J; bases unmatched to any gene: 8. This CDR3 reads CASSLGPGTGPGYTF. CDR3 sequence (DNA): TGTGCCAGCAGTTTAGGCCCCGGGACAGGGCCTGGCTACACCTTC.

This rearrangement joins TRBV2 to TRBJ2-7; a possible D gene is TRBD1 (6 bases). The CDR3 has 21 residues. CDR1 is SNHLY and CDR2 is FYNNEI in the germline V gene. Deletions cut 3 bases from V and 1 base from J, with 31 bases between. In DNA, the CDR3 is TGTGCCAGCAGTGATCACCCCCTTTCATCAATCCGGGACACGGTATCCTACGAGCAGTACTTC. Translated: CASSDHPLSSIRDTVSYEQYF.

This clone appeared once. V and J are TRBV4-3 and TRBJ2-7; D gene ambiguous. The CDR3 length is 14 residues. V lost 0 bases and J 5 bases, leaving 11 bases between the germline ends. The germline V gene encodes CDR1 LGHNA and CDR2 YSLEER. CDR3: CASSQDDSSDEQYF. CDR3 bases: TGCGCCAGCAGCCAAGATGATTCATCGGACGAGCAGTACTTC.

V and J are TRBV9 and TRBJ2-3; 12 nucleotides match TRBD2. Germline trimming cut 2 bases from V and 3 bases from J; bases unmatched to any gene: 4. Germline V lookup: CDR1 SGDLS, CDR2 YYNGEE. CDR3 length: 16 amino acids. The CDR3 bases are TGTGCCAGCAGCGTGACTAGCGGGGGTCTAACAGATACGCAGTATTTT. The encoded protein is CASSVTSGGLTDTQYF.

In its sample, this clone was seen many times. The chain recombines TRBV5-1 with TRBJ2-5, with D perhaps matching TRBD1 (5 bases). Trimming stripped 4 bases from V and 5 bases from J, with 18 bases between. The CDR3 covers 15 residues. Per the germline V gene, CDR1 is SGHRS and CDR2 is YFSETQ. The DNA for the CDR3 is TGCGCCAGCAGCCCCCCAAGCACCCCAGGGGAGACCCAGTACTTC. As protein: CASSPPSTPGETQYF.

The chain links TRBV7-3 to TRBJ2-5, with a possible D match to TRBD1 (5 bases). The CDR3 has 13 amino acids. CDR1 and CDR2 (germline): SGHTA, FQGTGA. Deletions cut 8 bases from V and 0 bases from J, with 10 bases between. CDR3 sequence reads: CASAAGNQETQYF. The CDR3, as DNA: TGTGCCAGCGCCGCAGGGAACCAAGAGACCCAGTACTTC. Together with reference TRBV7-3 and TRBJ2-5, the CDR3 gives the full variable domain: GAGVSQTPSNKVTEKGKYVELRCDPISGHTALYWYRQSLGQGPEFLIYFQGTGAADDSGLPNDRFFAVRPEGSVSTLKIQRTERGDSAVYLCASAAGNQETQYFGPGTRLLVL.

Only one count was recorded for this clone. The gene calls are TRBV6-1 and TRBJ2-7, with D perhaps TRBD1 (5 bases). Germline V gene lookup returns CDR1 MNHNS and CDR2 SASEGT. V shed 3 bases and J shed 2 bases, with 8 bases lying between them. This CDR3 has 13 residues. CDR3 loop: CASSEVGAYEQYF. CDR3 sequence (DNA): TGTGCCAGCAGTGAGGTAGGGGCCTACGAGCAGTACTTC.

The chain combines TRBV13 with TRBJ2-7; D is ambiguous. Deletions cut 2 bases from V and 3 bases from J, with 11 bases between. The CDR3 spans 14 residues. Germline assignment: CDR1 PRHDT and CDR2 FYEKMQ (reference sequence). The DNA of the CDR3 is TGTGCCAGCAGCTTATCGTCTATCCGCTACGAGCAGTACTTC. Amino acids: CASSLSSIRYEQYF.